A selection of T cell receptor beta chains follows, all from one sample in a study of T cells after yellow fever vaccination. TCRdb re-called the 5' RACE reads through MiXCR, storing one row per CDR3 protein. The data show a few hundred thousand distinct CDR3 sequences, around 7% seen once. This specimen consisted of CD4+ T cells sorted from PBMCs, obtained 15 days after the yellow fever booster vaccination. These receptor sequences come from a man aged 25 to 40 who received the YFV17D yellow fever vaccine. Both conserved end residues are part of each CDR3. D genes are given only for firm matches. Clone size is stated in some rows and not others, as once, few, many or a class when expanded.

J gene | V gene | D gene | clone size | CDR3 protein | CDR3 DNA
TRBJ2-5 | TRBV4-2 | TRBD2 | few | CASSPSGGEETQYF | TGTGCCAGCAGCCCAAGCGGGGGGGAAGAGACCCAGTACTTC
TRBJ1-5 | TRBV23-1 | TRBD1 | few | CASWTGCNQPQHF | TGCGCCAGTTGGACAGGATGCAATCAGCCCCAGCATTTT
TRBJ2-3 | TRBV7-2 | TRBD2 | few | CASSHGGSVNTQYF | TGTGCCAGCAGCCACGGGGGGTCCGTAAATACGCAGTATTTT
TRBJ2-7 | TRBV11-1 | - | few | CASSPHAQGTYEQYF | TGTGCCAGCAGCCCCCACGCGCAGGGTACCTACGAGCAGTACTTC
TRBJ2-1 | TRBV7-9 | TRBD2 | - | CVSSSLAGRGSYNEQFF | TGTGTCAGCAGCTCCTTAGCGGGAAGAGGTTCCTACAATGAGCAGTTCTTC
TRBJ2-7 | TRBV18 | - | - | CASSPMWESYEQYF | TGTGCCAGCTCACCAATGTGGGAGAGCTACGAGCAGTACTTC
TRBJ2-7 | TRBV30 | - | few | CAWNSAGKVYF | TGTGCCTGGAATTCAGCAGGGAAGGTATACTTC
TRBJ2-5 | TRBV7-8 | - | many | CASSLEYNQETQYF | TGTGCCAGCAGCTTAGAGTACAACCAAGAGACCCAGTACTTC
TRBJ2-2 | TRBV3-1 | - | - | CASSQVLRGPRKEDTGELFF | TGTGCCAGCAGCCAAGTTCTAAGGGGCCCCCGTAAGGAGGACACCGGGGAGCTGTTTTTT
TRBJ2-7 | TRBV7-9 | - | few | CASSPAGASYEQYF | TGTGCCAGCAGCCCAGCAGGGGCATCCTACGAGCAGTACTTC
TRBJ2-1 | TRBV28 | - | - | CASSLDHYNEQFF | TGTGCCAGCAGTTTGGACCACTACAATGAGCAGTTCTTC
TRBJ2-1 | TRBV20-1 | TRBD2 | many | CSARIPSGSSYNEQFF | TGCAGTGCTAGAATTCCTAGCGGGAGCTCCTACAATGAGCAGTTCTTC
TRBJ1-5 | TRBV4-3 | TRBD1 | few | CASSRLGGEPQHF | TGCGCCAGCAGCCGACTAGGGGGCGAGCCCCAGCATTTT
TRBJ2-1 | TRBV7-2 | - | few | CASSLRIGSGSNEQFF | TGTGCCAGCAGCTTAAGGATCGGGAGTGGGTCCAATGAGCAGTTCTTC
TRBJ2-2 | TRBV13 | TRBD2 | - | CASSLISSGRTTGELFF | TGTGCCAGCAGCCTCATTTCTAGCGGGAGGACCACCGGGGAGCTGTTTTTT
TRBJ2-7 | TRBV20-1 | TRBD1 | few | CSAGDSYEQYF | TGCAGTGCGGGGGACAGCTACGAGCAGTACTTC
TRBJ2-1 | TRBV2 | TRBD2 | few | CASIFKRGLAGNNEQFF | TGTGCCAGCATCTTCAAGAGAGGACTAGCGGGAAACAATGAGCAGTTCTTC
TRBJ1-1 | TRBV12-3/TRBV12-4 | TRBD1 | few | CASNQGAVTEAFF | TGTGCCAGCAACCAGGGGGCGGTTACTGAAGCTTTCTTT
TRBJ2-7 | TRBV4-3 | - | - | CASSQDLLSAYEQYF | TGCGCCAGCAGCCAAGATTTGCTGTCGGCGTACGAGCAGTACTTC
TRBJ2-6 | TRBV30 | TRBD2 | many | CAWSGGGTSVNSGANVLTF | TGTGCCTGGAGCGGGGGAGGGACTAGCGTTAACTCTGGGGCCAACGTCCTGACTTTC
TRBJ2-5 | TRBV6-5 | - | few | CASSYRAVFGKTQYF | TGTGCCAGCAGTTACAGAGCGGTCTTTGGGAAGACCCAGTACTTC
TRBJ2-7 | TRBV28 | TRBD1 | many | CASSWAGGTGLSEQYF | TGTGCCAGCAGTTGGGCCGGTGGGACAGGGCTCTCCGAGCAGTACTTC
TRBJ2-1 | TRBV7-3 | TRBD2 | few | CASSLTLRGSLGSYNEQFF | TGTGCCAGCAGCTTAACGTTGCGCGGGAGCCTGGGCTCCTACAATGAGCAGTTCTTC
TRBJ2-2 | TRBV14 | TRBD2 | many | CASSAVYSGIGGELFF | TGTGCCAGCAGCGCTGTTTATAGCGGGATAGGCGGGGAGCTGTTTTTT
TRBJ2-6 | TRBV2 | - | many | CASSEEGGAGANVLTF | TGTGCCAGCAGTGAGGAAGGGGGGGCTGGGGCCAACGTCCTGACTTTC
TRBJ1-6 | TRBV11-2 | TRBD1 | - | CASSTGQPYSPLHF | TGTGCCAGCAGCACGGGACAGCCTTATTCACCCCTCCACTTT
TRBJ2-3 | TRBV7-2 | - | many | CASSLVYTQYF | TGTGCCAGCAGCTTAGTCTATACGCAGTATTTT
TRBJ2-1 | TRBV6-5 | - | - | CASRQWDKDNEQFF | TGTGCCAGCAGGCAGTGGGACAAGGATAATGAGCAGTTCTTC
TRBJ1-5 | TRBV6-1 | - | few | CASSLWSNQPQHF | TGTGCCAGCAGCCTCTGGAGCAATCAGCCCCAGCATTTT
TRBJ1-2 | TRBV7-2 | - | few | CASSQATGYGYTF | TGTGCCAGCAGCCAAGCCACGGGGTATGGCTACACCTTC
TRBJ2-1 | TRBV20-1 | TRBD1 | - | CSARKGQGFNEQFF | TGCAGTGCTAGAAAAGGACAGGGGTTCAATGAGCAGTTCTTC
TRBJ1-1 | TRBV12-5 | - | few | CASGFRGADTEAFF | TGTGCTAGTGGTTTTAGAGGGGCAGATACTGAAGCTTTCTTT
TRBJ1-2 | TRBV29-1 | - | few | CSVEQGSGYTF | TGCAGCGTCGAACAGGGAAGTGGCTACACCTTC
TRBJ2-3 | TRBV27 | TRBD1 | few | CASSFWGTASTDTQYF | TGTGCCAGCAGTTTTTGGGGGACAGCTAGCACAGATACGCAGTATTTT
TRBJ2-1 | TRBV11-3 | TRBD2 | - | CASSSGSGRAEGEQFF | TGTGCCAGCAGCTCGGGTAGCGGGAGGGCCGAGGGTGAGCAGTTCTTC
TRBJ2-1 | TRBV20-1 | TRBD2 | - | CSATRLAALNEQFF | TGCAGTGCTACGAGACTAGCGGCTCTCAATGAGCAGTTCTTC
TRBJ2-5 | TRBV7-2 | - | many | CASSLKGRQETQYF | TGTGCCAGCAGCTTAAAGGGGCGCCAAGAGACCCAGTACTTC
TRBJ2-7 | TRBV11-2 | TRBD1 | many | CASSLGPGQGIQQYF | TGTGCCAGCAGCTTAGGGCCGGGACAGGGTATTCAGCAGTACTTC
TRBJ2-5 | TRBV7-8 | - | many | CASSLYHQETQYF | TGTGCCAGCAGCTTGTATCACCAAGAGACCCAGTACTTC
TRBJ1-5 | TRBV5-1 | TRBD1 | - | CASSLDRGRDQPQHF | TGCGCCAGCAGCTTGGACAGGGGAAGGGATCAGCCCCAGCATTTT
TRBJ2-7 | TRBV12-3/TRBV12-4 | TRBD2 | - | CASRLSGRQSEQYF | TGTGCCAGCAGGCTGAGCGGGAGGCAATCCGAGCAGTACTTC
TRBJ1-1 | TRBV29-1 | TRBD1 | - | CSAMGQLNTEAFF | TGCAGCGCGATGGGACAGCTGAACACTGAAGCTTTCTTT
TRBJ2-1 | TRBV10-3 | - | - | CAIGGLNNEQFF | TGTGCCATCGGGGGACTTAACAATGAGCAGTTCTTC
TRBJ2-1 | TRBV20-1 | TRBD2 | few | CSASELAGYNEQFF | TGCAGTGCTAGTGAACTAGCGGGCTACAATGAGCAGTTCTTC
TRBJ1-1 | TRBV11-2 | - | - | CASRVTGFPEAFF | TGTGCCAGCAGGGTCACAGGTTTCCCTGAAGCTTTCTTT
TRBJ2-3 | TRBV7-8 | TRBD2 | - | CASSRREADTQYF | TGTGCCAGCAGCCGGCGGGAGGCAGATACGCAGTATTTT
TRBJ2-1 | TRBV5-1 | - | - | CASSLGQERYEQFF | TGCGCCAGCAGCTTGGGACAGGAGAGATACGAGCAGTTCTTC
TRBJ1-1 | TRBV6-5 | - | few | CASSYSLVKDTEAFF | TGTGCCAGCAGTTACTCCCTGGTCAAGGACACTGAAGCTTTCTTT
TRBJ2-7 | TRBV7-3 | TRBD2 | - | CASISPGGTNSYEQYF | TGTGCCAGCATATCCCCCGGCGGGACTAACTCCTACGAGCAGTACTTC
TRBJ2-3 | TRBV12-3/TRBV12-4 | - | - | CASIRGTDTQYF | TGTGCCAGCATTCGGGGTACAGATACGCAGTATTTT
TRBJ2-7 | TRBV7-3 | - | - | CASSFTGNYEQYF | TGTGCCAGCAGCTTTACGGGTAACTACGAGCAGTACTTC